This T cell receptor (beta chain) was captured by sequencing in a study of shared clonotypes between healthy human individuals. Only CD45RO-negative cells positively selected for CCR7 counted as naive CD8 cells, so terminally differentiated effector memory CD45RA+ cells were excluded. The CDR3 covers 13 residues. Germline CDR1 reads SGDLS; CDR2 reads YYNGEE. V lost 0 bases and J lost 4, with 7 bases in between. About this clone itself: The antigen is undetermined.

Sequencing used immunoSEQ multiplex PCR; TCRdb keeps in-frame clones, though not all of them. The repertoire consists of over 2 million clones, with roughly 95% occurring once and the leading ten covering 1.1%. Study observations and caveats: Depth was large, yet rarefaction showed that sorted-subset sequencing was incomplete.

This sequence joins TRBV9 and TRBJ1-1; D ambiguous. The sample taken for sequencing was naive CD8+ T cells sorted from blood. The receptor was isolated from a man between 18 and 29 years old in good health. The CDR3: CASSVAMVTEAFF. CDR3 bases: TGTGCCAGCAGCGTAGCCATGGTCACTGAAGCTTTCTTT.